This T cell receptor (beta chain) was sequenced during a study of blood T cell repertoires in COVID-19. Study-level background: Samples of COVID-19 (acute and convalescent) were obtained from the United States, Italy and Spain.

Sequencing was performed with immunoSEQ multiplex PCR; in TCRdb, only in-frame clones are kept and a portion is missing. This sample yields some 130,000 clones, of which roughly 88% are seen a single time; roughly 3.9% belongs to the top ten. The V end was cut by 3 bases, the J end by 0 bases, with 9 bases between. Germline assignment: CDR1 KGHSH and CDR2 LQKENI. The CDR3 length is 15 residues. Recruits, aged roughly 18 to 89 years, lived in 25 or so US areas. Allocation to cohorts depended on clinical history reported by the participants. Sequenced material: PBMCs or T cells enriched from blood (not recorded which). The TCR comes from a man in his fifties who had recovered from COVID-19. The V call is TRBV18, the J call TRBJ1-5; D not certain. The CDR3, as DNA: TGTGCCAGCTCACCGACGGGAAATAGCAATCAGCCCCAGCATTTT. Translating gives CASSPTGNSNQPQHF.